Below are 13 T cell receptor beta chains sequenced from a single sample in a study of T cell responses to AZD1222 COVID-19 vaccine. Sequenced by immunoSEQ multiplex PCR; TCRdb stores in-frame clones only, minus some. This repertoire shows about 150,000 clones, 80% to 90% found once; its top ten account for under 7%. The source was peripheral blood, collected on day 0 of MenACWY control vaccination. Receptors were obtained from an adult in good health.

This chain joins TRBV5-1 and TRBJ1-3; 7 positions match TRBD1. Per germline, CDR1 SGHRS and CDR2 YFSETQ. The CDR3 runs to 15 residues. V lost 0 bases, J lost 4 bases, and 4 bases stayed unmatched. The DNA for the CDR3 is TGCGCCAGCAGCTTGGAAGGGGGCAGAGGAAACACCATATATTTT. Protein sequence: CASSLEGGRGNTIYF.

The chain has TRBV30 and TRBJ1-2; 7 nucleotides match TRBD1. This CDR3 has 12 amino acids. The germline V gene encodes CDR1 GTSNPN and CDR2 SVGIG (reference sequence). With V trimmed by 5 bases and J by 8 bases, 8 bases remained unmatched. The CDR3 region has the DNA TGTGCCTGGTCCGGGACAGCCCGGGGCTACACCTTC. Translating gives CAWSGTARGYTF.

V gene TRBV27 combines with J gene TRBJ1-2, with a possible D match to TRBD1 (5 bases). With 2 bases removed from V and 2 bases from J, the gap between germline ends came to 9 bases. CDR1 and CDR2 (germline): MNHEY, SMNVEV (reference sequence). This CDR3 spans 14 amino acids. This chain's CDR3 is CASSLAGTNYGYTF. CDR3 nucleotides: TGTGCCAGCAGTTTAGCCGGGACCAACTATGGCTACACCTTC.

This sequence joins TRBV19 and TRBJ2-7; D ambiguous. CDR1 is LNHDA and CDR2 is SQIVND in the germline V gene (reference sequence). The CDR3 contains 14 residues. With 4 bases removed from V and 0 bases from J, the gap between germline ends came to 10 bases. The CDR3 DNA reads TGTGCCAGTAGTAAGGGCCCAAGCTCCTACGAGCAGTACTTC. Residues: CASSKGPSSYEQYF.

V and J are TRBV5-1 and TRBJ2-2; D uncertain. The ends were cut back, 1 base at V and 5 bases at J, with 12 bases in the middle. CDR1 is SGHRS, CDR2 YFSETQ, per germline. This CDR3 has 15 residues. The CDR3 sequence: CASSLSGIRTGELFF. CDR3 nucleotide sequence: TGCGCCAGCAGCTTGTCTGGGATACGGACCGGGGAGCTGTTTTTT.

This CDR3 is CASSLTGDQPQHF. The CDR3 DNA sequence: TGTGCCAGCAGCTTAACGGGGGATCAGCCCCAGCATTTT. This chain links TRBV7-2 with TRBJ1-5; TRBD1 might be the D (5 bases). This CDR3 has 13 residues. The germline V gene encodes CDR1 SGHTA and CDR2 FQGNSA. The V end lost 2 bases, the J end lost 5 bases, and 7 bases lay between the germline ends.

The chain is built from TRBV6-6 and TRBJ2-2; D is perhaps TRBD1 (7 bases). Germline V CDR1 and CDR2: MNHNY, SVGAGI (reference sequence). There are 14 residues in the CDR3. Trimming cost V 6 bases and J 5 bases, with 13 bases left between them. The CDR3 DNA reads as TGTGCCAGCAGGTCGACAGGGAGGACCGGGGAGCTGTTTTTT. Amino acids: CASRSTGRTGELFF.

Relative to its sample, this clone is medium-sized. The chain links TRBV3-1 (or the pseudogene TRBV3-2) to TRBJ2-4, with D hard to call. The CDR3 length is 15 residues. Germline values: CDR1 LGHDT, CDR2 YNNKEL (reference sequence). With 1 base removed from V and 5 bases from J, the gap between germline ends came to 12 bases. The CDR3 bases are TGTGCCAGCAGCCAAGCTCGAAACCCGGAAAACATTCAGTACTTC. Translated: CASSQARNPENIQYF.

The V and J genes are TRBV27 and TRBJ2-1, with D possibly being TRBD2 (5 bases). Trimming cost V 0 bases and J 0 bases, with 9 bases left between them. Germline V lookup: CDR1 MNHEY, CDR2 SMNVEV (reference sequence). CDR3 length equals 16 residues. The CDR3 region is CASSLSTGSSYNEQFF. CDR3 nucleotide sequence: TGTGCCAGCAGTTTATCGACGGGGAGCTCCTACAATGAGCAGTTCTTC.

The CDR3 nucleotides read TGTGCCAGCAGCTTGGCGGGGGGCTACACCTTC. Residues: CASSLAGGYTF. The chain is built from TRBV5-4 and TRBJ1-2; D gene uncertain. The V end lost 0 bases, the J end lost 8 bases, and 5 bases lay between the germline ends. This CDR3 has 11 amino acids. Germline CDR1 reads SGHNT; CDR2 reads YYREEE (reference sequence).

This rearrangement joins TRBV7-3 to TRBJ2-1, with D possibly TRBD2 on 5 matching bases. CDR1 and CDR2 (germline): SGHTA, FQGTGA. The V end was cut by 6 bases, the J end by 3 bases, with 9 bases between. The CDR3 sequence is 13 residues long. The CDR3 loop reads CASSSTSYNEQFF. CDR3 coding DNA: TGTGCCAGCAGTTCAACTAGCTACAATGAGCAGTTCTTC.

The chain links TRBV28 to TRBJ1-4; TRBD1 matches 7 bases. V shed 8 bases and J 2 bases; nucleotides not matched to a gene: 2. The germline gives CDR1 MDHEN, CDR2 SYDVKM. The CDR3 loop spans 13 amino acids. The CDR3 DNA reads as TGTGCCAGCGTACAGGGGACTAATGAAAAACTGTTTTTT. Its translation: CASVQGTNEKLFF. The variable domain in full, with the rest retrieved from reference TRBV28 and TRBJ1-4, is DVKVTQSSRYLVKRTGEKVFLECVQDMDHENMFWYRQDPGLGLRLIYFSYDVKMKEKGDIPEGYSVSREKKERFSLILESASTNQTSMYLCASVQGTNEKLFFGSGTQLSVL.

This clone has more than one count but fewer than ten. The CDR3 bases are TGTGCCAGCAGTGAAGCGCAGGCGCTGAACACTGAAGCTTTCTTT. As protein: CASSEAQALNTEAFF. The chain has TRBV2 and TRBJ1-1; D is unresolved. V was pared by 0 bases and J by 0 bases, with 8 bases between. The CDR3 is 15 residues long. From germline, CDR1 is SNHLY and CDR2 FYNNEI.